These 28 T cell receptor beta chains were sequenced from one sample in a study of T cell responses to AZD1222 COVID-19 vaccine. Data came from immunoSEQ multiplex PCR; TCRdb stores just in-frame clones and leaves some out. The sample shows about 66,000 clones, about four fifths of them seen only once. The source material was peripheral blood, sampled on day 0 of MenACWY control vaccination. Receptors were obtained from an adult in good health.

The V and J genes are TRBV11-2 and TRBJ2-1; TRBD1 agrees at 7 bases. CDR3 length: 15 amino acids. Germline assignment: CDR1 SGHAT and CDR2 FQNNGV. The V segment lost 3 bases and the J segment 5 bases; nucleotides outside the gene matches: 7. The CDR3 loop reads CASSFHRGQNNEQFF. The CDR3 nucleotides read TGTGCCAGCAGCTTCCACAGGGGCCAGAACAATGAGCAGTTCTTC.

The chain has TRBV18 and TRBJ2-5, with 15 bases fitting TRBD2. The V gene end was trimmed by 5 bases and the J gene end by 5 bases; junction bases not matched to a gene: 0. Germline V gene sequence: CDR1 KGHSH, CDR2 LQKENI. The CDR3 runs to 14 residues. The CDR3 nucleotides read TGTGCCAGCTCAGGACTAGCGGGAGGGGAGACCCAGTACTTC. Encoded protein: CASSGLAGGETQYF. The whole variable domain, filled in from reference TRBV18 and TRBJ2-5, reads NAGVMQNPRHLVRRRGQEARLRCSPMKGHSHVYWYRQLPEEGLKFMVYLQKENIIDESGMPKERFSAEFPKEGPSILRIQQVVRGDSAAYFCASSGLAGGETQYFGPGTRLLVL.

The table lists this clone with a few counts. J is TRBJ2-3 and V is TRBV5-4, with 12 nucleotides matching TRBD2. CDR1 is SGHNT, CDR2 YYREEE, per germline (reference sequence). This CDR3 comprises 17 residues. Trimming cost V 2 bases and J 0 bases; bases outside gene matches: 4. Here the CDR3 reads CASSLGLAGLSTDTQYF. The CDR3 coding sequence is TGTGCCAGCAGCTTAGGACTAGCGGGACTTAGCACAGATACGCAGTATTTT.

The rearrangement joins TRBV6-2 or TRBV6-3 to TRBJ2-7; no clear D. V lost 6 bases to trimming and J lost 3 bases, with 9 bases between them. The germline gives CDR1 MNHEY, CDR2 SVGEGT. CDR3 length: 12 amino acids. CDR3 in amino acids: CASSDTDYEQYF. For the CDR3, the DNA is TGTGCCAGCAGCGACACAGACTACGAGCAGTACTTC.

This clone was seen a few times. The chain employs TRBV2 and TRBJ2-1, with 7 bases lining up with TRBD2. J lost 7 bases, V lost 7 bases, and 4 bases had no gene match. In germline, CDR1 is SNHLY, CDR2 FYNNEI. CDR3 size: 12 residues. The CDR3 DNA follows: TGTGCCAGCAACCGGCGGGGGAATGAGCAGTTCTTC. As protein: CASNRRGNEQFF.

The chain employs TRBV19 and TRBJ1-1; weak D call: TRBD1 (6 bases). Germline V gene lookup returns CDR1 LNHDA and CDR2 SQIVND (reference sequence). Trimming left V 4 bases short and J 4 bases short, with 19 bases between. The CDR3 contains 16 residues. CDR3 coding DNA: TGTGCCAGTAGTACTAAACGTACAGGGTCAGGCACTGAAGCTTTCTTT. Residues: CASSTKRTGSGTEAFF.

A word on this clone: Compared with germline, one end of the junction differs, possibly owing to a read error. The V and J genes are TRBV9 and TRBJ2-1; 14 bases are a match to TRBD2. The CDR3 runs to 13 residues. Germline V gene data show CDR1 as SGDLS and CDR2 as YYNGEE. DNA of the CDR3: TGTGCCAGCAGCCCCGGGACTAGCGGGAGTATTGTCTTC. It encodes CASSPGTSGSIVF.

This clone was recorded many times. This chain links TRBV28 with TRBJ1-2; D uncertain. Trimming shortened V by 3 bases and J by 8 bases, and 10 bases separated the two germline ends. Germline CDR1 and CDR2: MDHEN and SYDVKM. The CDR3 length is 12 residues. The DNA of the CDR3 is TGTGCCAGCAGTTTGTTAAGTCGGGGCTACACCTTC. Translating it yields CASSLLSRGYTF.

This clone was found a few times. V usage is TRBV11-2 and J usage is TRBJ2-7, with a tentative D call TRBD1 (6 bases). There are 15 residues in the CDR3. V lost 5 bases to trimming and J lost 0 bases, with 14 bases between them. CDR1 is SGHAT and CDR2 is FQNNGV in the germline V gene. The CDR3 nucleotides read TGTGCCAGCAGCCCCCGGACAGAATACTCCTACGAGCAGTACTTC. Protein: CASSPRTEYSYEQYF. Full variable domain (rest looked up from reference TRBV11-2 and TRBJ2-7): EAGVAQSPRYKIIEKRQSVAFWCNPISGHATLYWYQQILGQGPKLLIQFQNNGVVDDSQLPKDRFSAERLKGVDSTLKIQPAKLEDSAVYLCASSPRTEYSYEQYFGPGTRLTVT.

The chain has TRBV2 and TRBJ2-7; no clear D. Trimming pared 5 bases from V and 4 bases from J, leaving 21 bases between. CDR3 length: 16 amino acids. Germline CDR1 SNHLY, CDR2 FYNNEI. CDR3 residues: CASSTSPGTYGYEQYF. The DNA for the CDR3 is TGTGCCAGCAGTACTTCCCCGGGCACTTATGGATACGAGCAGTACTTC.

The chain couples TRBV16 to TRBJ1-2; D not certain. The germline gives CDR1 KGHSY, CDR2 FQNENV. Trimming pared 2 bases from V and 3 bases from J, leaving 10 bases between. The CDR3 consists of 14 residues. The CDR3 loop is CASSQLLGDYGYTF. The CDR3 nucleotides are TGTGCCAGCAGCCAACTGCTGGGAGACTATGGCTACACCTTC.

V usage is TRBV2 and J usage is TRBJ2-7; D call uncertain. Trimming removed 6 bases at V and 0 bases at J, with 6 bases between. CDR1 and CDR2 (germline): SNHLY, FYNNEI. There are 12 residues in the CDR3. The CDR3 DNA reads as TGTGCCAGCAGGACCGACTCCTACGAGCAGTACTTC. It codes for CASRTDSYEQYF.

The chain recombines TRBV6-5 with TRBJ2-5, with D maybe TRBD1 (6 bases). CDR3 length equals 13 residues. Trimming shortened V by 6 bases and J by 4 bases, and 12 bases separated the two germline ends. Germline V gene data show CDR1 as MNHEY and CDR2 as SVGAGI. CDR3 nucleotides: TGTGCCAGCAGACAGGGTCAGGGAGAGACCCAGTACTTC. This gives the protein CASRQGQGETQYF.

The chain is built from TRBV6-6 and TRBJ1-5; D unresolved. Germline V gene sequence: CDR1 MNHNY, CDR2 SVGAGI (reference sequence). This CDR3 comprises 14 residues. With 2 bases removed from V and 3 bases from J, the gap between germline ends came to 8 bases. CDR3 in amino acids: CASSYARNNQPQHF. As DNA, the CDR3 is TGTGCCAGCAGTTACGCCCGGAACAATCAGCCCCAGCATTTT.

V and J are TRBV12-3 or TRBV12-4 and TRBJ2-2; D may be TRBD1 (5 bases). CDR3 length equals 13 residues. V was pared by 6 bases and J by 7 bases, with 12 bases between. The CDR3 sequence: CASSQGWGGELFF. The CDR3 DNA reads TGTGCCAGCAGCCAGGGTTGGGGCGGGGAGCTGTTTTTT.

The CDR3 loop is CASSLEGREASYEQYF. CDR3 DNA: TGTGCCAGCAGCTTGGAGGGGCGGGAAGCATCCTACGAGCAGTACTTC. The chain employs TRBV5-6 and TRBJ2-7, with D possibly being TRBD2 (6 bases). Trimming shortened V by 0 bases and J by 1 base, and 14 bases separated the two germline ends. Germline loops: CDR1 SGHDT, CDR2 YYEEEE. The CDR3 is 16 residues long.

The genes are TRBV5-4 and TRBJ1-1, with D possibly matching TRBD1 (5 bases). This CDR3 comprises 13 residues. Trimming shortened V by 2 bases and J by 2 bases, and 7 bases separated the two germline ends. CDR1 is SGHNT, CDR2 YYREEE, per germline (reference sequence). The CDR3 nucleotides read TGTGCCAGCAGCTTTGGACATAACACTGAAGCTTTCTTT. Protein: CASSFGHNTEAFF.

This rearrangement joins TRBV7-9 to TRBJ2-2; 8 bases are a match to TRBD1. The CDR3 has 14 residues. Germline V CDR1 and CDR2: SEHNR, FQNEAQ (reference sequence). V shed 4 bases, J shed 9 bases, and the junction held 7 bases outside the gene matches. In nucleotides, the CDR3 is TGTGCCAGCAGCTCCGAGACAGGGGCCCGGGAGCTGTTTTTT. Its translation: CASSSETGARELFF.

This rearrangement joins TRBV29-1 to TRBJ2-5; no clear D gene. In germline, CDR1 is SQVTM, CDR2 ANQGSEA. Deletions cut 5 bases from V and 1 base from J, with 8 bases between. The CDR3 runs to 12 residues. The CDR3 DNA follows: TGCAGCGTTAGTGAGTCCCAAGAGACCCAGTACTTC. This translates into CSVSESQETQYF.

The chain recombines TRBV27 with TRBJ2-7; 10 nucleotides agree with TRBD1. Germline CDR1 is MNHEY and CDR2 is SMNVEV (reference sequence). This CDR3 contains 15 residues. J gave up 3 bases and V 5 bases, and 7 bases lay outside the gene matches. The DNA of the CDR3 is TGTGCCAGCAGTATCTCCCGGACAGGGGGCTACGAGCAGTACTTC. Translated, it gives CASSISRTGGYEQYF.

The gene calls are TRBV5-4 and TRBJ1-6; the match to TRBD1 covers 7 bases. The ends lost 4 bases at V and 9 bases at J; junction bases unmatched: 7. Germline-derived CDR1 and CDR2 are SGHNT and YYREEE (reference sequence). CDR3 size: 14 residues. The CDR3 loop is CASSLQGKTSPLHF. The CDR3 nucleotides read TGTGCCAGCAGCCTACAGGGGAAAACTTCACCCCTCCACTTT.

The gene calls are TRBV30 and TRBJ1-1; a possible D gene is TRBD1 (6 bases). Germline V CDR1 and CDR2: GTSNPN, SVGIG (reference sequence). V lost 4 bases and J lost 0, with 9 bases in between. The CDR3 runs 13 residues. This chain's CDR3 is CAWKGGLNTEAFF. In DNA form, the CDR3 reads TGTGCCTGGAAGGGGGGTTTGAACACTGAAGCTTTCTTT. The full variable domain, completed using reference TRBV30 and TRBJ1-1, is SQTIHQWPATLVQPVGSPLSLECTVEGTSNPNLYWYRQAAGRGLQLLFYSVGIGQISSEVPQNLSASRPQDRQFILSSKKLLLSDSGFYLCAWKGGLNTEAFFGQGTRLTVV.

This sequence joins TRBV28 and TRBJ2-7, with 7 positions matching TRBD1. This CDR3 has 13 amino acids. Germline V gene data show CDR1 as MDHEN and CDR2 as SYDVKM. The J segment lost 2 bases and the V segment lost 2 bases, leaving 0 bases of the junction unmatched. CDR3 DNA sequence: TGTGCCAGCAGTTTAGGGACAGCCTACGAGCAGTACTTC. This encodes CASSLGTAYEQYF.

The chain uses TRBV30 and TRBJ1-2; TRBD1 matches 8 bases. Germline V gene sequence: CDR1 GTSNPN, CDR2 SVGIG (reference sequence). The CDR3 is 14 residues long. The ends lost 3 bases at V and 4 bases at J; junction bases unmatched: 7. The CDR3 DNA reads as TGTGCCTGGAGGGGGACAGGTCCGGGCTATGGCTACACCTTC. Protein: CAWRGTGPGYGYTF. The whole variable domain, remainder taken from reference TRBV30 and TRBJ1-2, is SQTIHQWPATLVQPVGSPLSLECTVEGTSNPNLYWYRQAAGRGLQLLFYSVGIGQISSEVPQNLSASRPQDRQFILSSKKLLLSDSGFYLCAWRGTGPGYGYTFGSGTRLTVV.

The chain joins TRBV6-2 or TRBV6-3 to TRBJ2-1, with 8 bases aligning to TRBD2. The germline V gene encodes CDR1 MNHEY and CDR2 SVGEGT. J gave up 15 bases and V 2 bases, and 18 bases lay outside the gene matches. The CDR3 runs to 16 residues. Written as DNA, the CDR3 is TGTGCCAGCAGTTACGGGGTAGCGGGGCGTTTTAGTTCCGCGTTCTTC. Its translation: CASSYGVAGRFSSAFF.

This sequence joins TRBV10-3 and TRBJ1-6, with D possibly being TRBD1 (5 bases). Germline assignment: CDR1 ENHRY and CDR2 SYGVKD. V lost 10 bases and J 5 bases, leaving 15 bases between the germline ends. This CDR3 is built from 14 residues. The CDR3 coding sequence is TGTGCCACTCGGGACGGGGCTGATAATTCACCCCTCCACTTT. Translating gives CATRDGADNSPLHF.

The chain employs TRBV5-1 and TRBJ2-3; D ambiguous. CDR3 length: 13 amino acids. V gave up 8 bases and J gave up 3 bases, with 13 bases separating them. Germline CDR1 is SGHRS and CDR2 is YFSETQ. The CDR3 spells CASKSRLTDTQYF. CDR3 sequence (DNA): TGCGCCAGTAAATCCCGTCTGACAGATACGCAGTATTTT. The variable domain in full, completed from reference TRBV5-1 and TRBJ2-3, reads KAGVTQTPRYLIKTRGQQVTLSCSPISGHRSVSWYQQTPGQGLQFLFEYFSETQRNKGNFPGRFSGRQFSNSRSEMNVSTLELGDSALYLCASKSRLTDTQYFGPGTRLTVL.

This chain links TRBV30 with TRBJ2-7; 9 bases fit TRBD1. This CDR3 contains 11 residues. Per germline, CDR1 GTSNPN and CDR2 SVGIG (reference sequence). With V trimmed by 6 bases and J by 6 bases, 3 bases remained unmatched. The CDR3 DNA sequence: TGTGCCTGCGGACAGGGGCGCGAGCAGTACTTC. Encoded protein: CACGQGREQYF.